These 4 T cell receptor beta chains were all obtained from the same sample, sequenced in a study of blood T cell repertoires in COVID-19. Method: immunoSEQ multiplex PCR; TCRdb's copy keeps in-frame clones and lacks some. The sample has about 260,000 clones, 88% seen once. Specimen: peripheral blood. The receptors derive from a man aged 60 to 69 who had recovered from COVID-19.

This chain uses TRBV7-2 with TRBJ1-3; 8 bases line up with TRBD1. The CDR3 runs to 16 residues. Unmatched junction bases numbered 8, after V lost 4 bases and J lost 3 bases. Germline CDR1 and CDR2: SGHTA and FQGNSA. The CDR3 is CASSSLAGGGGNTIYF. The CDR3 DNA sequence: TGTGCCAGCAGCTCCCTGGCAGGGGGCGGTGGAAACACCATATATTTT. The entire variable domain, with the rest obtained from reference TRBV7-2 and TRBJ1-3, is as follows: GAGVSQSPSNKVTEKGKDVELRCDPISGHTALYWYRQSLGQGLEFLIYFQGNSAPDKSGLPSDRFSAERTGGSVSTLTIQRTQQEDSAVYLCASSSLAGGGGNTIYFGEGSWLTVV.

This clone was seen once. The gene calls are TRBV19 and TRBJ1-1; D unresolved. V shed 7 bases and J shed 3 bases, with 15 bases lying between them. Germline V gives CDR1 LNHDA, CDR2 SQIVND (reference sequence). This CDR3 has 14 amino acids. CDR3 protein: CASKFVGRDTEAFF. As DNA, the CDR3 is TGTGCCAGTAAGTTTGTAGGGCGGGACACTGAAGCTTTCTTT.

The chain combines TRBV3-1 (or the pseudogene TRBV3-2) with TRBJ2-1; 7 positions match TRBD2. V was clipped by 1 base and J by 4 bases; unmatched bases: 7. This CDR3 has 16 amino acids. Looked up from germline, CDR1 is LGHDT and CDR2 is YNNKEL (reference sequence). The chain's CDR3 is CASSQVSRTSYNEQFF. In DNA, the CDR3 is TGTGCCAGCAGCCAAGTAAGTAGGACTAGTTACAATGAGCAGTTCTTC.

Regarding this clone: Its ends do not fully match the called genes, so a read error is possible. The chain combines TRBV11-2 with TRBJ2-1; 12 bases align to TRBD2. Germline loops: CDR1 SGHAT, CDR2 FQNNGV. This CDR3 is built from 11 residues. CDR3 sequence (DNA): TGTGCCAGCACTCTAGCGGGGGGGCCAGTCTTC. Encoded protein: CASTLAGGPVF.